Listed below are T cell receptor beta chains from one sample, sequenced in a study of T cell responses to AZD1222 COVID-19 vaccine. Generated by immunoSEQ multiplex PCR, the TCRdb table keeps only in-frame clones and is missing some. The profile shows 86,000 or so clones, about 86% of them singletons. The input for sequencing was peripheral blood, taken 28 days after the second AZD1222 dose. These receptors came from an adult who received the AZD1222 COVID-19 vaccine. Both conserved end residues are part of each CDR3. The order of the fields is D gene, V gene, J gene, clone size, CDR3 protein, CDR3 DNA. D genes are given only for firm matches. A clone size is listed for some rows: how often the clone was seen (once, few, many), or a class if it is expanded.

d_gene: .
v_gene: TRBV28
j_gene: TRBJ1-3
abundance: .
CDR3aa: CASRGAGGNTIYF
CDR3nt: TGTGCCAGCCGGGGGGCAGGCGGAAACACCATATATTTT

d_gene: .
v_gene: TRBV18
j_gene: TRBJ2-1
abundance: .
CDR3aa: CASSPFRGDWGGNEQFF
CDR3nt: TGTGCCAGCTCACCCTTCCGGGGCGACTGGGGTGGAAATGAGCAGTTCTTC

d_gene: TRBD1
v_gene: TRBV5-1
j_gene: TRBJ2-2
abundance: .
CDR3aa: CASSPGQGAHTGELFF
CDR3nt: TGCGCCAGCAGCCCGGGACAGGGGGCGCACACCGGGGAGCTGTTTTTT

d_gene: .
v_gene: TRBV7-9
j_gene: TRBJ2-7
abundance: .
CDR3aa: CASSSTLKGLSYEQYF
CDR3nt: TGTGCCAGCAGCTCTACCCTGAAGGGGCTCTCCTACGAGCAGTACTTC

d_gene: TRBD2
v_gene: TRBV28
j_gene: TRBJ2-1
abundance: .
CDR3aa: CASRPSGGAYNEQFF
CDR3nt: TGTGCCAGCAGGCCGAGCGGGGGGGCTTACAATGAGCAGTTCTTC

d_gene: .
v_gene: TRBV5-8
j_gene: TRBJ2-7
abundance: .
CDR3aa: CASSPTSGQYF
CDR3nt: TGTGCCAGCAGCCCCACCTCGGGGCAGTACTTC

d_gene: .
v_gene: TRBV5-1
j_gene: TRBJ2-2
abundance: .
CDR3aa: CASSLAGSYLNTGELFF
CDR3nt: TGCGCCAGCAGCTTGGCCGGTAGTTACCTGAACACCGGGGAGCTGTTTTTT

d_gene: .
v_gene: TRBV4-1
j_gene: TRBJ2-3
abundance: .
CDR3aa: CASSQSDTQYF
CDR3nt: TGCGCCAGCAGCCAATCAGATACGCAGTATTTT

d_gene: TRBD2
v_gene: TRBV10-3
j_gene: TRBJ2-3
abundance: once
CDR3aa: CAMSASGSTDTQYF
CDR3nt: TGTGCCATGTCGGCTAGCGGTAGCACAGATACGCAGTATTTT

d_gene: TRBD2
v_gene: TRBV7-9
j_gene: TRBJ2-1
abundance: .
CDR3aa: CASSLGLAGGWNEQFF
CDR3nt: TGTGCCAGCAGCTTAGGACTAGCGGGAGGGTGGAATGAGCAGTTCTTC

d_gene: .
v_gene: TRBV5-4
j_gene: TRBJ2-1
abundance: .
CDR3aa: CASSDPRTYNEQFF
CDR3nt: TGTGCCAGCAGCGACCCGAGGACCTACAATGAGCAGTTCTTC

d_gene: .
v_gene: TRBV29-1
j_gene: TRBJ1-5
abundance: .
CDR3aa: CSVASGGDQPQHF
CDR3nt: TGCAGCGTCGCCTCGGGGGGGGACCAGCCCCAGCATTTT

d_gene: TRBD1
v_gene: TRBV6-5
j_gene: TRBJ1-2
abundance: .
CDR3aa: CASSWTGQIGGYTF
CDR3nt: TGTGCCAGCAGCTGGACAGGGCAGATCGGGGGCTACACCTTC

d_gene: .
v_gene: TRBV10-1
j_gene: TRBJ2-7
abundance: .
CDR3aa: CASSGQPYEQYF
CDR3nt: TGCGCCAGCAGTGGACAGCCCTACGAGCAGTACTTC

d_gene: .
v_gene: TRBV11-2
j_gene: TRBJ2-1
abundance: .
CDR3aa: CASSPRRTTTYNEQFF
CDR3nt: TGTGCCAGCAGCCCCAGGCGGACCACCACCTACAATGAGCAGTTCTTC

d_gene: .
v_gene: TRBV5-6
j_gene: TRBJ1-3
abundance: .
CDR3aa: CASSPSGGENTIYF
CDR3nt: TGTGCCAGCAGCCCCTCGGGAGGGGAGAACACCATATATTTT

d_gene: .
v_gene: TRBV6-2/TRBV6-3
j_gene: TRBJ2-2
abundance: few
CDR3aa: CASSYVTSMNTGELFF
CDR3nt: TGTGCCAGCAGTTACGTTACTTCGATGAACACCGGGGAGCTGTTTTTT

d_gene: TRBD1
v_gene: TRBV5-1
j_gene: TRBJ1-5
abundance: .
CDR3aa: CAIPGQGTYSNQPQHF
CDR3nt: TGCGCCATCCCCGGACAGGGGACATATAGCAATCAGCCCCAGCATTTT

d_gene: .
v_gene: TRBV6-1
j_gene: TRBJ2-1
abundance: .
CDR3aa: CASSEWDTSSNEQFF
CDR3nt: TGTGCCAGCAGTGAATGGGATACTTCTAGCAATGAGCAGTTCTTC

d_gene: TRBD1
v_gene: TRBV6-2/TRBV6-3
j_gene: TRBJ1-2
abundance: .
CDR3aa: CASSNRQGNYGYTF
CDR3nt: TGTGCCAGCAGTAACCGACAGGGAAACTATGGCTACACCTTC

d_gene: .
v_gene: TRBV18
j_gene: TRBJ2-2
abundance: .
CDR3aa: CASSPGGISNTGELFF
CDR3nt: TGTGCCAGCTCACCAGGGGGCATATCGAACACCGGGGAGCTGTTTTTT

d_gene: .
v_gene: TRBV18
j_gene: TRBJ2-1
abundance: .
CDR3aa: CASSPNRDSGNEQFF
CDR3nt: TGTGCCAGCTCACCCAACCGGGACTCTGGGAATGAGCAGTTCTTC

d_gene: .
v_gene: TRBV5-1
j_gene: TRBJ2-7
abundance: .
CDR3aa: CASSPGLSGYEQYF
CDR3nt: TGCGCCAGCAGCCCAGGATTGAGCGGCTACGAGCAGTACTTC